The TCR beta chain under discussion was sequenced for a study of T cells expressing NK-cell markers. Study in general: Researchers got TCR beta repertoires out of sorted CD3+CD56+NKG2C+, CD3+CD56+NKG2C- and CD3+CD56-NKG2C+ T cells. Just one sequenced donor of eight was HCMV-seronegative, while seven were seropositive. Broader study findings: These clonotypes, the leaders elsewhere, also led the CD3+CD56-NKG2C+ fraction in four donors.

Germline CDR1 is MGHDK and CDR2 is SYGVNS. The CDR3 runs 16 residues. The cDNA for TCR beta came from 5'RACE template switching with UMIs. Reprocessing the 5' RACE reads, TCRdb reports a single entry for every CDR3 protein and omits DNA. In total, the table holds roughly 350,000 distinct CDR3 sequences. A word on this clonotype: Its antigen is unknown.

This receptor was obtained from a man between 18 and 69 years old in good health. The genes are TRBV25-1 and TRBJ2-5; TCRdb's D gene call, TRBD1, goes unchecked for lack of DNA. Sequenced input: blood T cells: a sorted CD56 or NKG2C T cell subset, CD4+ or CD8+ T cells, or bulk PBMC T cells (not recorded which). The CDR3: CASSESDRGFQETQYF.